Sequencing of this T cell receptor beta chain was carried out in a study of HIV-infected patients and healthy controls. V lost 4 bases to trimming and J lost 1 base, with 5 bases between them. Germline V gene data show CDR1 as SGDLS and CDR2 as YYNGEE. The CDR3 contains 12 residues. TCRdb ran MiXCR on the 5' RACE reads and lists one entry per CDR3 protein. In the table there are 50,000 to 80,000 distinct CDR3 sequences, 19% of which are singletons. Sequences were obtained from CD4+ T cells from blood. This TCR came from a human donor in good health. The V call is TRBV9, the J call TRBJ2-5; D remains unclear. In DNA, the CDR3 is TGTGCCAGCAGCAGAACCCAAGAGACCCAGTACTTC. This translates into CASSRTQETQYF.